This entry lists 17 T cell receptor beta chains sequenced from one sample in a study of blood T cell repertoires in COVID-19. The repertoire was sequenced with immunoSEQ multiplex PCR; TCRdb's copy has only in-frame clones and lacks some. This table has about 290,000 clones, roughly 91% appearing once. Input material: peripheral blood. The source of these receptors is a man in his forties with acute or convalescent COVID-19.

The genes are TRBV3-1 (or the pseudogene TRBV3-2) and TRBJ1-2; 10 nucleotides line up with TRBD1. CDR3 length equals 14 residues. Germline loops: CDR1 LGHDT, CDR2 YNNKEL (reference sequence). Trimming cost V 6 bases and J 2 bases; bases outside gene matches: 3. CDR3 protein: CASRPTGGNYGYTF. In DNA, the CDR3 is TGTGCCAGCAGGCCGACAGGGGGCAACTATGGCTACACCTTC.

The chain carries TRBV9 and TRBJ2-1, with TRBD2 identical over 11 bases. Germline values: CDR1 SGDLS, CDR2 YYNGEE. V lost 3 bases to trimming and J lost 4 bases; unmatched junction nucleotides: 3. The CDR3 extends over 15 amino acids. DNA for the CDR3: TGTGCCAGCAGCGACGGGACTAGCGGTTACAATGAGCAGTTCTTC. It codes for CASSDGTSGYNEQFF.

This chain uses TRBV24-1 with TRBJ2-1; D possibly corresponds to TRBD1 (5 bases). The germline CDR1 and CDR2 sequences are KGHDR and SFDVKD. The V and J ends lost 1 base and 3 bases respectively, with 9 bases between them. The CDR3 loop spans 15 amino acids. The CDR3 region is CATSDLLDSYNEQFF. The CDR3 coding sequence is TGTGCCACCAGTGATTTACTTGACAGCTACAATGAGCAGTTCTTC.

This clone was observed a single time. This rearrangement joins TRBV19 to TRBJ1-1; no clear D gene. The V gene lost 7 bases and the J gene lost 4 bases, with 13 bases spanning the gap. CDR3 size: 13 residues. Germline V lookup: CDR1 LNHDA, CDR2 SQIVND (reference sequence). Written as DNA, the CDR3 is TGTGCCAGTACCCAGGTTGGAGGCACTGAAGCTTTCTTT. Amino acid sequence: CASTQVGGTEAFF.

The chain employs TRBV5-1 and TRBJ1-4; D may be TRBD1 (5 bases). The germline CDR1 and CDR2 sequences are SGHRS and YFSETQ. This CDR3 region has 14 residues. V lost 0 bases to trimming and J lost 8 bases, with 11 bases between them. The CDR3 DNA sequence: TGCGCCAGCAGCTTGGTGGGGCTAGGGGAAAAACTGTTTTTT. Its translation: CASSLVGLGEKLFF.

The CDR3 DNA sequence: TGCAGTGCTAGTTCTCGGGACAGCAACACCGGGGAGCTGTTTTTT. Residues: CSASSRDSNTGELFF. The V call is TRBV20-1, the J call TRBJ2-2, with TRBD1 identical over 7 bases. J gave up 2 bases and V 3 bases, and 6 bases lay outside the gene matches. There are 15 residues in the CDR3. Germline V gene sequence: CDR1 DFQATT, CDR2 SNEGSKA (reference sequence).

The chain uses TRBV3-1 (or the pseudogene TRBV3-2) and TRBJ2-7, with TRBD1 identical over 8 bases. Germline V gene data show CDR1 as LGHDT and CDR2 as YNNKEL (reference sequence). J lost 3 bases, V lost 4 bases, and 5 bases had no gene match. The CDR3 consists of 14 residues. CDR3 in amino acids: CASSPGTGDYEQYF. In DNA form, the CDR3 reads TGTGCCAGCAGCCCCGGGACAGGAGACTACGAGCAGTACTTC.

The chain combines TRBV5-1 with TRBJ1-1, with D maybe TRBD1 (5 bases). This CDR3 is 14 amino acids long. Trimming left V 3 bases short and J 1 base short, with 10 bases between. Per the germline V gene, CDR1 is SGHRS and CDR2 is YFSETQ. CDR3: CASSWDSGNTEAFF. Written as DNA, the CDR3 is TGCGCCAGCAGCTGGGACTCCGGGAACACTGAAGCTTTCTTT.

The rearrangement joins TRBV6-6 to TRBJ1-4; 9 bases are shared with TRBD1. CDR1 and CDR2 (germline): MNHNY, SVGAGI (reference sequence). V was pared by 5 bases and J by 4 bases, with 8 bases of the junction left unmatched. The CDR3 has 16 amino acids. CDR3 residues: CASSPTGGTYNEKLFF. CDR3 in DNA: TGTGCCAGCAGTCCGACAGGGGGTACCTATAATGAAAAACTGTTTTTT.

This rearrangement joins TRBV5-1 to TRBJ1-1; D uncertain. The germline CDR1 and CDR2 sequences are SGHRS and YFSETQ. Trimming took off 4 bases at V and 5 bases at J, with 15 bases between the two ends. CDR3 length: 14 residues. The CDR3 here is CASSLDERLTEAFF. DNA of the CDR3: TGCGCCAGCAGCCTTGACGAGCGGCTTACTGAAGCTTTCTTT.

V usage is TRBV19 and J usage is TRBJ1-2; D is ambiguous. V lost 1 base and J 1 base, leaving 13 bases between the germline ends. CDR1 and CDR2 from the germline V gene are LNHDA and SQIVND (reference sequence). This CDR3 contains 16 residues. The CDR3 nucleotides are TGTGCCAGTAGTATAGGTGGAGGACCGGGTAACTATGGCTACACCTTC. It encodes CASSIGGGPGNYGYTF.

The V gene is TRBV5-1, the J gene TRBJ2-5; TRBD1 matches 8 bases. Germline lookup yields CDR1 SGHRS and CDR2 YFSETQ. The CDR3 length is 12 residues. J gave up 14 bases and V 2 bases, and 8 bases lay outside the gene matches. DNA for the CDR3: TGCGCCAGCAGCTTAGACAGGGGCATACTTTACTTC. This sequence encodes CASSLDRGILYF.

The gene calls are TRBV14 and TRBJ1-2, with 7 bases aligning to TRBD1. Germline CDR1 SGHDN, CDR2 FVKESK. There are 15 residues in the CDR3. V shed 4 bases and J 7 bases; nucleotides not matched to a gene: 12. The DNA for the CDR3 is TGTGCCAGCAGCCCGATACAGGGGCCGAGGAGTGGCTACACCTTC. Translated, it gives CASSPIQGPRSGYTF.

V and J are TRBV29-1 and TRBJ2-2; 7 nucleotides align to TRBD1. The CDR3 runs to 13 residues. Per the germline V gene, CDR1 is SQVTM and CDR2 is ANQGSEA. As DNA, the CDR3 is TGCAGTACCGGACAGGCAATGGGGGGGGAGCTGTTTTTT. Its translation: CSTGQAMGGELFF.

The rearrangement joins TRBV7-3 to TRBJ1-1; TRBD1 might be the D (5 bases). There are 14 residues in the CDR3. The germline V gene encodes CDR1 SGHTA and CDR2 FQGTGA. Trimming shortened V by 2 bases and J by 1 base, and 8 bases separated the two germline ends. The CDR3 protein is CASSLLGQNTEAFF. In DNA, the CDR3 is TGTGCCAGCAGCTTATTGGGGCAGAACACTGAAGCTTTCTTT.

CDR3: CASSLNLHTEAFF. CDR3 DNA: TGTGCCAGCAGCTTAAACTTGCACACTGAAGCTTTCTTT. The rearrangement uses TRBV11-2 and TRBJ1-1, with D unresolved. This CDR3 is 13 amino acids long. The V end was cut by 2 bases, the J end by 3 bases, with 7 bases between. Germline-derived CDR1 and CDR2 are SGHAT and FQNNGV.

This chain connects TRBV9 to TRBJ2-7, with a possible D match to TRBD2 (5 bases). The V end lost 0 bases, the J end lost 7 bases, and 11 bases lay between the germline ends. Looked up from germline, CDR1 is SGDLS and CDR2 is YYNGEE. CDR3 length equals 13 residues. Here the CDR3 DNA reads TGTGCCAGCAGCGTAGTGGGTGGAGGAGAGCAGTACTTC. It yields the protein CASSVVGGGEQYF. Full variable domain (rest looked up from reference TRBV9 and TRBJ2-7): DSGVTQTPKHLITATGQRVTLRCSPRSGDLSVYWYQQSLDQGLQFLIQYYNGEERAKGNILERFSAQQFPDLHSELNLSSLELGDSALYFCASSVVGGGEQYFGPGTRLTVT.